This T cell receptor beta chain was documented in a study of neurological immune-mediated disorders. Germline assignment: CDR1 SGDLS and CDR2 YYNGEE. The CDR3 length is 15 residues. Trimming shortened V by 0 bases and J by 5 bases, and 12 bases separated the two germline ends. Time point defined: longitudinal time-point 2. Using its own MiXCR run on the 5' RACE reads, TCRdb lists one record per CDR3 protein. The sample carries about 49,000 distinct CDR3 sequences, about an eighth recorded once. The receptor was derived from a male donor with HTLV-1-associated myelopathy (HAM/TSP). Sequenced material: PBMCs. The V gene is TRBV9, the J gene TRBJ2-1, with D possibly TRBD2 on 6 matching bases. CDR3 residues: CASSVEGTGDNEQFF. The DNA of the CDR3 is TGTGCCAGCAGCGTAGAAGGGACGGGGGACAATGAGCAGTTCTTC. Drawing the rest from reference TRBV9 and TRBJ2-1, the complete variable domain is DSGVTQTPKHLITATGQRVTLRCSPRSGDLSVYWYQQSLDQGLQFLIQYYNGEERAKGNILERFSAQQFPDLHSELNLSSLELGDSALYFCASSVEGTGDNEQFFGPGTRLTVL.